This TCR beta chain originates from a study of cytotoxic CD8 clonotypes in ibrutinib-treated CLL. Method: immunoSEQ multiplex PCR; TCRdb's copy keeps in-frame clones and lacks some. Here the sample spans some 200,000 clones, around 70% being singletons. Germline values: CDR1 LGHNA, CDR2 YSLEER. The CDR3 spans 18 residues. The junction had 12 bases not matched to a gene; V was cut back by 2 bases and J by 3 bases. The chain joins TRBV4-3 to TRBJ2-3, with 9 nucleotides matching TRBD1. The origin of this receptor is a human donor with chronic lymphocytic leukemia. The material sequenced was PBMCs, taken after 24 months of ibrutinib treatment. CDR3 bases: TGCGCCAGCAGCCAAAAGGTTCCGGGACAGGGTTGGACAGATACGCAGTATTTT. This codes for CASSQKVPGQGWTDTQYF.